This T cell receptor beta chain was captured in a study of blood T cells in healthy people across ages. Study-level findings and limits: A strong correlation was found between TCR beta diversity and the percentage of naive T cells.

Then a second PCR, running roughly 6 to 12 cycles, was carried out with a sample-barcoded 5' primer and a J-beta primer mix. TCRdb recomputed calls from the 5' RACE reads with MiXCR, one row per CDR3 protein. The sample includes roughly 1.9 million distinct CDR3 sequences, about 39% of them seen just once. There were healthy Caucasian individuals from Russia, aged roughly 6 to 95, serving as donors. Germline CDR1 is LGHNA and CDR2 is YNFKEQ. Between the trimmed V and J ends, which lost 6 bases and 6 bases, there was a span of 6 bases. The length of the CDR3 is 12 residues. This clonotype was counted many times. What it recognizes is unknown.

This chain connects TRBV4-2 to TRBJ1-6; D is undetermined. Sequenced input: blood. The receptor's source is a human donor in good health. This chain's CDR3 is CASSRTNSPLHF. The CDR3 region has the DNA TGTGCCAGCAGTAGAACTAATTCACCCCTCCACTTT.